This T cell receptor beta chain was identified during a study of long-term antiretroviral therapy in people with HIV. The wider study: The oldest samples precede the 2015 immediate-ART recommendation by about a decade.

A word on this clone: Its antigen is unidentified.

At the survey level, the v3.0 immunoSEQ assay was run. Sequencing used immunoSEQ multiplex PCR; TCRdb keeps in-frame clones, though not all of them. Here the sample spans about 20,000 clones, 65% to 85% being singletons. Study outcomes and limitations: Repertoires from HIV showed CDR3 length ranges narrower than those of controls. Subsequent to ART, diversity was augmented yet persisted below that of transplant donor controls.

The clonotype was recovered from a woman between 45 and 60 years old with HIV. This specimen was unsorted PBMCs, taken roughly 2.5 years before starting antiretroviral therapy.

The CDR3 reads CASSFLSDTGELFF. The CDR3 nucleotides are TGTGCCAGCAGCTTTCTGAGTGACACCGGGGAGCTGTTTTTT. The chain joins TRBV5-6 to TRBJ2-2; no clear D gene. Germline V CDR1 and CDR2: SGHDT, YYEEEE. Trimming removed 2 bases at V and 3 bases at J, with 8 bases between. CDR3 length: 14 amino acids. Filled out from reference TRBV5-6 and TRBJ2-2, the complete variable domain reads DAGVTQSPTHLIKTRGQQVTLRCSPKSGHDTVSWYQQALGQGPQFIFQYYEEEERQRGNFPDRFSGHQFPNYSSELNVNALLLGDSALYLCASSFLSDTGELFFGEGSRLTVL.